A selection of T cell receptor beta chains follows, all from one sample in a study of monozygotic twins with inflammatory bowel disease. TCRdb re-called the 5' RACE reads, yielding one record per CDR3 amino acid sequence without DNA. This sample contains 200,000 to 250,000 distinct CDR3 sequences. The sample consisted of blood. The source is a human donor with ulcerative colitis or Crohn's disease, or a healthy co-twin of an affected twin (not recorded which). CDR3s include the opening cysteine and the closing phenylalanine or tryptophan. Each record gives: J gene, V gene, CDR3 protein.

TRBJ2-7,TRBV5-1,CASSLVGDLREQYF
TRBJ1-1,TRBV6-6,CASSYGGTEAFF
TRBJ2-3,TRBV15,CATSRDPRTGDTDTQYF
TRBJ2-3,TRBV7-6,CASSLVGSGGTTDTQYF
TRBJ1-2,TRBV3-1,CASSQAEDRIYGYTF
TRBJ2-1,TRBV6-5,CASSYTAGGQYNEQFF
TRBJ1-6,TRBV6-1,CASSRGTGTNSPLHF
TRBJ1-3,TRBV6-1,CASSTSLQGSNTIYF
TRBJ1-4,TRBV6-6,CASSFESSGLFF
TRBJ1-1,TRBV5-6,CASIYRQNTEAFF